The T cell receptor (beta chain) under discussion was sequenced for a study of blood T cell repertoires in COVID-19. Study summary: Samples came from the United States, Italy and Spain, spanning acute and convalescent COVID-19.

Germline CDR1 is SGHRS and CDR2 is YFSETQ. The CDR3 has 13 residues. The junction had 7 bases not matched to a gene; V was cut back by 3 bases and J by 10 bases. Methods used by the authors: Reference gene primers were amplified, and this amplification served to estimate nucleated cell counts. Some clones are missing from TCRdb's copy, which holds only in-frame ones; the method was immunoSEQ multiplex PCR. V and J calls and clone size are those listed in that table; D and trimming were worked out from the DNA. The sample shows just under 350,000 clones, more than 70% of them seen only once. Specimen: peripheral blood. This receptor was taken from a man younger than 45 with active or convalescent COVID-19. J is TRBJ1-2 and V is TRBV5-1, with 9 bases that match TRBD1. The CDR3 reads CASSWGQGVSYTF. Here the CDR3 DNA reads TGCGCCAGCAGCTGGGGACAGGGAGTTTCCTACACCTTC.